This T cell receptor (beta chain) was retrieved from a study of OX40 agonist ivuxolimab in advanced cancers. This clone was recorded only once. V lost 0 bases to trimming and J lost 0 bases, with 10 bases between them. This CDR3 has 16 amino acids. The germline CDR1 and CDR2 sequences are MRHNA and SNTAGT. Method: immunoSEQ multiplex PCR; TCRdb's copy keeps in-frame clones and lacks some. This sample yields tens of thousands of clones, of which about nine tenths are seen a single time; more than 13% belongs to the top ten. Sequenced here: CD4+ or CD8+ T cells sorted from blood, sampled in a trial of the OX40 agonist ivuxolimab. V is TRBV6-4 and J is TRBJ2-3; D not resolved. The clonotype was recovered from an adult with an advanced solid tumor such as melanoma, head and neck, liver or kidney cancer. The CDR3 DNA follows: TGTGCCAGCAGTGACTCGAAGAGCGAAAGCACAGATACGCAGTATTTT. Translating it yields CASSDSKSESTDTQYF.